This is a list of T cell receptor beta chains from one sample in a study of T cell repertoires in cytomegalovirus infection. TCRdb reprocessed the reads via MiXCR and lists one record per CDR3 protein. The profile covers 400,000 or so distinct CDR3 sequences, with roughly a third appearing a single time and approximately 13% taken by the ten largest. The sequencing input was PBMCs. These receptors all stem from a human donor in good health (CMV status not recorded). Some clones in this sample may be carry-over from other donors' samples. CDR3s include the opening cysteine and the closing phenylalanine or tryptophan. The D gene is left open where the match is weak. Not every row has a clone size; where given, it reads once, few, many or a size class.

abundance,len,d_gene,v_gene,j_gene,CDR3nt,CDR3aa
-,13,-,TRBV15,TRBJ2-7,TGTGCCACCAGCGGGGAGACAGGACCCGAGCAGTACTTC,CATSGETGPEQYF
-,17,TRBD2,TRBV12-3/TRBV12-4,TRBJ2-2,TGTGCCAGCAGCCTAACTAGCGGGGGCCTCAACACCGGGGAGCTGTTTTTT,CASSLTSGGLNTGELFF
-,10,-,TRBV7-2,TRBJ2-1,TGTGCCAGCAGCTTTCGTGAGCCGTTCTTC,CASSFREPFF
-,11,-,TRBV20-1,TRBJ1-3,TGCAGTGCTAGGGTTGGAAACACCATATATTTT,CSARVGNTIYF
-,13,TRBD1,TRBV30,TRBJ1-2,TGTGCCTGGAGATCAGGGGGGAATTATGGCTACACCTTC,CAWRSGGNYGYTF
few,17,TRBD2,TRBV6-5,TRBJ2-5,TGTGCCAGCAGTTACAGCGGGACTAGCGGGGGACAAGAGACCCAGTACTTC,CASSYSGTSGGQETQYF
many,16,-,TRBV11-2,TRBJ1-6,TGTGCCAGCAGCTTACTTCCCGGACGCTATAATTCACCCCTCCACTTT,CASSLLPGRYNSPLHF
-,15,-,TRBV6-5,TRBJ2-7,TGTGCCAGCAGTGCTGGGGCACCGTACCTTTACGAGCAGTACTTC,CASSAGAPYLYEQYF
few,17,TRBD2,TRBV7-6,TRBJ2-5,TGTGCCAGCAGCTTAGTCCGTGGTAGCGGGGTTGAAGAGACCCAGTACTTC,CASSLVRGSGVEETQYF
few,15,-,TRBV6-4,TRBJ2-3,TGTGCCAGCAGTATTAGCGCCTTCTCCACAGATACGCAGTATTTT,CASSISAFSTDTQYF
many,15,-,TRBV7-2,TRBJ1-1,TGTGCCAGCAGCTTTTTGCAGGGGTTTTCATCTGAAGCTTTCTTT,CASSFLQGFSSEAFF
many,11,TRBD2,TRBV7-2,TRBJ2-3,TGTGCCAGCAGCTCCGGGACTAGCAAGTATTTT,CASSSGTSKYF
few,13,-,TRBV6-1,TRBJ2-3,TGTGCCAGCAGTCGAGGAGTCGGGGATACGCAGTATTTT,CASSRGVGDTQYF
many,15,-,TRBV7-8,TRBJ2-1,TGTGCCAGCAGCTTCGGAGTGGGACTGAAAAATGAGCAGTTCTTC,CASSFGVGLKNEQFF
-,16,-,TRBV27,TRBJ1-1,TGTGCCAGCAGTCCCTACAGGGTCGGACGGGACACTGAAGCTTTCTTT,CASSPYRVGRDTEAFF
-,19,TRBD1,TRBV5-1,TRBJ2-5,TGCGCCAGCAACGACCTCGGCAGGGGGCGTTCGGCGGGACAAGAGACCCAGTACTTC,CASNDLGRGRSAGQETQYF
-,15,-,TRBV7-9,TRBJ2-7,TGTGCCACCCGCGGCGGCGTCGACAGGGAGGGCGAGCAGTACTTC,CATRGGVDREGEQYF
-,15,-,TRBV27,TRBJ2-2,TGTGCCAGCAGTTTACTCCAGACAGGTACCGGGGAGCTGTTTTTT,CASSLLQTGTGELFF
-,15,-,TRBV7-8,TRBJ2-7,TGTGCCAGCAGCTTGGGACAACCCGGCACCTACGAGCAGTACTTC,CASSLGQPGTYEQYF
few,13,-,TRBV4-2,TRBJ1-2,TGTGCCAGCAGCTTACAGGGAGGAGATGGCTACACCTTC,CASSLQGGDGYTF
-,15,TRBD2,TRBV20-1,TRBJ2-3,TGCAGTGCTAGATCCGGGGGGGCCTTCACAGATACGCAGTATTTT,CSARSGGAFTDTQYF
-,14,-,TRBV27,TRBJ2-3,TGTGCCAGCAGTTTAGAAACTCCCACAGATACGCAGTATTTT,CASSLETPTDTQYF
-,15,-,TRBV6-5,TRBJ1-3,TGTGCCAGCAGTTCTACAACTTCCACTGGAAACAGCATATATTTT,CASSSTTSTGNSIYF
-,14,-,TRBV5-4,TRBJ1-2,TGTGCCAGCAGCTTGCGGGGTTCAGACTATGGCTACACCTTC,CASSLRGSDYGYTF
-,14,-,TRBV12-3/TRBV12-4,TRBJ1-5,TGTGCCAGCAGTTTAACGGCAGGTGGTCAGCCCAAGCATTTT,CASSLTAGGQPKHF
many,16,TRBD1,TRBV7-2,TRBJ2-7,TGTGCCAGCAGCTTGACGGGACAGCCCAAATCCTACGAGCAGTACTTC,CASSLTGQPKSYEQYF